The T cell receptor (beta chain) under discussion was sequenced for a study of blood T cell repertoires in COVID-19. The wider study: The United States, Italy and Spain provided the acute and convalescent COVID-19 samples.

The CDR3 spans 15 residues. Generated by immunoSEQ multiplex PCR, the TCRdb table keeps only in-frame clones and is missing some. The sample yields 50,000 to 70,000 clones, around 90% seen once. The sequence came from a woman older than 75 with active COVID-19. Material for sequencing was peripheral blood. This chain links TRBV21-1 with TRBJ1-5. TRBV21-1 is a documented pseudogene. CDR3 protein: CASSKPRYSNQPQHF. As DNA, the CDR3 is TGTGCCAGCAGCAAACCGCGCTATAGCAATCAGCCCCAGCATTTT.